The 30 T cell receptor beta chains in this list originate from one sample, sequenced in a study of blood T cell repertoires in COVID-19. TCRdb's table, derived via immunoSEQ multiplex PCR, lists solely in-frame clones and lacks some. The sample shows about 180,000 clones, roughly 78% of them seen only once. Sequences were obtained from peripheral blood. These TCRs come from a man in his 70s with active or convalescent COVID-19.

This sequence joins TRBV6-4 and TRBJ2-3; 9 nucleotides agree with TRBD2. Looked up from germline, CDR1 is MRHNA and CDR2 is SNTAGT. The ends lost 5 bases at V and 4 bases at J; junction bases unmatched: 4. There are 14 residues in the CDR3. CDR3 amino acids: CASSLAGEADTQYF. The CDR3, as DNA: TGTGCCAGCAGTTTAGCGGGAGAAGCAGATACGCAGTATTTT.

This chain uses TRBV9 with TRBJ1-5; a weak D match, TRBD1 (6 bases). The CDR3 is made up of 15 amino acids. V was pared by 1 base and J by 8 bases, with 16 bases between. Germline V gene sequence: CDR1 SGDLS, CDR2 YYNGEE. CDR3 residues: CASSVQGIRDEPQHF. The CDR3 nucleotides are TGTGCCAGCAGCGTACAGGGGATTAGAGATGAGCCCCAGCATTTT.

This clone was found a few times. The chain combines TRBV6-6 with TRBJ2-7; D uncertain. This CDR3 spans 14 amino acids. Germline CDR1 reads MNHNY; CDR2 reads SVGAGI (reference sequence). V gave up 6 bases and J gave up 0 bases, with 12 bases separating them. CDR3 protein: CASRLQPDSYEQYF. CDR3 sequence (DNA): TGTGCCAGCAGATTACAGCCGGACTCCTACGAGCAGTACTTC.

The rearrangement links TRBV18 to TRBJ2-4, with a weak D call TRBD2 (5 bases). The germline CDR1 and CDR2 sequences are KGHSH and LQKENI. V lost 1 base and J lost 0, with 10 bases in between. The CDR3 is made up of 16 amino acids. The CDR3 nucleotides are TGTGCCAGCTCACCACGCCTCGAGGGAGCCAAAAACATTCAGTACTTC. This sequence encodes CASSPRLEGAKNIQYF.

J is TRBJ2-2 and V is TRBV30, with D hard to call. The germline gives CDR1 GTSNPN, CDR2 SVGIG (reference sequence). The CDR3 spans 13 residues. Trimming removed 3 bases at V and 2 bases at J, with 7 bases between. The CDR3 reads CAWSRGNTGELFF. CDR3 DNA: TGTGCCTGGAGCCGAGGAAACACCGGGGAGCTGTTTTTT.

The CDR3, as DNA: TGTGCCAGCAGCGTAGTAGGGGATACTGAAGCTTTCTTT. Its translation: CASSVVGDTEAFF. The chain uses TRBV9 and TRBJ1-1; the D gene is possibly TRBD1 (5 bases). The CDR3 totals 13 residues. The V and J ends lost 0 bases and 5 bases respectively, with 8 bases between them. CDR1 SGDLS and CDR2 YYNGEE come from the germline V gene.

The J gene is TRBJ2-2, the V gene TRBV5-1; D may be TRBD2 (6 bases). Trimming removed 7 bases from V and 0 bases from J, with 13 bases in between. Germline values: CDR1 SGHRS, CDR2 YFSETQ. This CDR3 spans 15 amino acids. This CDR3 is CASYPGDPNTGELFF. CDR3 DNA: TGCGCCAGCTACCCGGGGGACCCGAACACCGGGGAGCTGTTTTTT.

The CDR3 DNA is TGTGCCTGGAGTCGTTCACTAGCGGGGTACACAGATACGCAGTATTTT. It yields the protein CAWSRSLAGYTDTQYF. The chain recombines TRBV30 with TRBJ2-3; TRBD2 agrees at 10 bases. CDR3 size: 16 residues. CDR1 is GTSNPN and CDR2 is SVGIG in the germline V gene (reference sequence). V was clipped by 2 bases and J by 2 bases; unmatched bases: 7.

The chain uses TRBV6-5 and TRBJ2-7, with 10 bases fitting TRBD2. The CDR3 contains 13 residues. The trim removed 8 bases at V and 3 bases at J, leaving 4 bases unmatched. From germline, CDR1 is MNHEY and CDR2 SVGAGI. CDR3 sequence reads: CASGASGGYEQYF. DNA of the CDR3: TGTGCCAGCGGGGCTAGCGGGGGCTACGAGCAGTACTTC.

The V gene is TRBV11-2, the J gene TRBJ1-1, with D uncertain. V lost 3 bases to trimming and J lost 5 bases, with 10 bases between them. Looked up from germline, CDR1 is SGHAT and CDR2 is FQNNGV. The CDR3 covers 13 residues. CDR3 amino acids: CASSLRVWTEAFF. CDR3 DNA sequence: TGTGCCAGCAGCTTGAGGGTCTGGACTGAAGCTTTCTTT.

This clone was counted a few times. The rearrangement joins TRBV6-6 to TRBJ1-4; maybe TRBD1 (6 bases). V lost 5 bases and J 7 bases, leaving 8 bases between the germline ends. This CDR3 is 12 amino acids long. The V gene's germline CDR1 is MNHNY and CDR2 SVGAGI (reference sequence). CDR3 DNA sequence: TGTGCCAGCAGTCGGGACATTGAAAAACTGTTTTTT. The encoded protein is CASSRDIEKLFF.

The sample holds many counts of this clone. This CDR3 is CASSSPGGNQPQHF. CDR3 DNA sequence: TGTGCCAGCAGCTCCCCAGGGGGCAATCAGCCCCAGCATTTT. The chain recombines TRBV5-8 with TRBJ1-5, with a tentative D call TRBD1 (6 bases). The length of the CDR3 is 14 residues. Trimming removed 3 bases at V and 2 bases at J, with 9 bases between. From germline, CDR1 is SGHTS and CDR2 YDEGEE.

CDR3 nucleotides: TGTGCCATCAGTGAGTCGGGGGCAGGGGGCAACTCACCCCTCCACTTT. Translated, it gives CAISESGAGGNSPLHF. This chain links TRBV10-3 with TRBJ1-6, with 8 bases identical to TRBD1. Germline V CDR1 and CDR2: ENHRY, SYGVKD. Trimming removed 0 bases from V and 10 bases from J; junction bases left unmatched: 8. The CDR3 totals 16 residues.

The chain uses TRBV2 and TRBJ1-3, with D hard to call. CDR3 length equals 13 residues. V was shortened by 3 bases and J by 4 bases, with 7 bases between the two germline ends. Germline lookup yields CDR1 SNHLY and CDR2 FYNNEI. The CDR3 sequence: CASSEAAGNTIYF. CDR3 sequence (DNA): TGTGCCAGCAGTGAGGCAGCGGGAAACACCATATATTTT.

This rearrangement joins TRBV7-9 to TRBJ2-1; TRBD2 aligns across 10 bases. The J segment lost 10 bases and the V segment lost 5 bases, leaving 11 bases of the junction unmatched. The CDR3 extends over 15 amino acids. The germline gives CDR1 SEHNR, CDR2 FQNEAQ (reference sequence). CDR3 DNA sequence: TGTGCCAGCAGCCGTAAAGAGCGGGAGGGCCAAGAGCAGTTCTTC. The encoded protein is CASSRKEREGQEQFF. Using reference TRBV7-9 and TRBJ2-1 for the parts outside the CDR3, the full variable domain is DTGVSQNPRHKITKRGQNVTFRCDPISEHNRLYWYRQTLGQGPEFLTYFQNEAQLEKSRLLSDRFSAERPKGSFSTLEIQRTEQGDSAMYLCASSRKEREGQEQFFGPGTRLTVL.

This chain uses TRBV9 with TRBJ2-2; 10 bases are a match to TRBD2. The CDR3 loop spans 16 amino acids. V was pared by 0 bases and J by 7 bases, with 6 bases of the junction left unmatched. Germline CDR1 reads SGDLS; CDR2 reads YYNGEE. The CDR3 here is CASSVDPSGGGGELFF. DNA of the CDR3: TGTGCCAGCAGCGTAGACCCTAGCGGGGGTGGCGGGGAGCTGTTTTTT.

In DNA, the CDR3 is TGTGCCAGCAGAACTAGGTTCGGGGAGCTGTTTTTT. This codes for CASRTRFGELFF. The V call is TRBV12-3 or TRBV12-4, the J call TRBJ2-2; D is possibly TRBD2 (5 bases). This CDR3 has 12 amino acids. V dropped 6 bases and J dropped 7 bases, with 9 bases sitting between them.

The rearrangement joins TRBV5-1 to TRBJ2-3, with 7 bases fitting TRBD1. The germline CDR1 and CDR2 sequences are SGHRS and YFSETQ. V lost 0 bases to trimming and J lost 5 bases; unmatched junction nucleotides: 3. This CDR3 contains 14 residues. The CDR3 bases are TGCGCCAGCAGCTTGGAGGGGGCGCAAGATACGCAGTATTTT. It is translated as CASSLEGAQDTQYF.

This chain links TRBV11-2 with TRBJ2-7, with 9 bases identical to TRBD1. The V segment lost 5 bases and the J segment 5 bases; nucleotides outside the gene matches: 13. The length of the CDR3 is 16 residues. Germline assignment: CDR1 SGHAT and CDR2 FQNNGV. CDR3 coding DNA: TGTGCCAGCAGCCCGAGACCGGGACAGGGTCCCCACGAGCAGTACTTC. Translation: CASSPRPGQGPHEQYF.

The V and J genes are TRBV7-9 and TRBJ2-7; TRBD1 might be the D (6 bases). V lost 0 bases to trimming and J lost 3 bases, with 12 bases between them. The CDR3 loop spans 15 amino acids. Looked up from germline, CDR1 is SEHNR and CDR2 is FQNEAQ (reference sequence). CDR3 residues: CASSLAPGHSYEQYF. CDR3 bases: TGTGCCAGCAGCTTAGCTCCGGGACATAGCTACGAGCAGTACTTC.

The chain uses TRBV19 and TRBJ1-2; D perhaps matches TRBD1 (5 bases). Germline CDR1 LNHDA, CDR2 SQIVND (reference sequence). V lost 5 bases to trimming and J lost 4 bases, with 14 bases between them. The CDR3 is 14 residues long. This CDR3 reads CASSFRGAVYGYTF. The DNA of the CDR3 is TGTGCCAGTAGTTTCCGTGGGGCGGTCTATGGCTACACCTTC. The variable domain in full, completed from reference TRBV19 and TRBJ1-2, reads DGGITQSPKYLFRKEGQNVTLSCEQNLNHDAMYWYRQDPGQGLRLIYYSQIVNDFQKGDIAEGYSVSREKKESFPLTVTSAQKNPTAFYLCASSFRGAVYGYTFGSGTRLTVV.

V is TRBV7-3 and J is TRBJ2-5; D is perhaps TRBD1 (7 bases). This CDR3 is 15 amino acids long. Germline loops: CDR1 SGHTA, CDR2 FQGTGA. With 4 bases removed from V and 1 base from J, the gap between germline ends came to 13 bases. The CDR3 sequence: CASSSQGGGQETQYF. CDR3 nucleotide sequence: TGTGCCAGCAGCTCCCAGGGGGGAGGCCAAGAGACCCAGTACTTC.

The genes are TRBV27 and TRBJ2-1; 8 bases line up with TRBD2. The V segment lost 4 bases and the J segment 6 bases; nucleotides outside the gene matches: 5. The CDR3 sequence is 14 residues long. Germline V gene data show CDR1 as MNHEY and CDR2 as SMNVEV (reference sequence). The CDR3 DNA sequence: TGTGCCAGCAGTTCGGGGACTAGTCCCAATGAGCAGTTCTTC. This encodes CASSSGTSPNEQFF.

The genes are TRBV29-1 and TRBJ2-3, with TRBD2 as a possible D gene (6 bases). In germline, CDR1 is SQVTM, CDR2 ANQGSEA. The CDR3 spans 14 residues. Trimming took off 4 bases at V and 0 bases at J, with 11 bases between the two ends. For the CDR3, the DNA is TGCAGCGTTGTTCACGGGACTAGCACAGATACGCAGTATTTT. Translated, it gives CSVVHGTSTDTQYF.

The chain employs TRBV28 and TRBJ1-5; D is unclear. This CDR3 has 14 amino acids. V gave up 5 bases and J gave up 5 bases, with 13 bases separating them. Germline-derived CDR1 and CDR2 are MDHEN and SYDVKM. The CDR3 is CASSTGAGDQPQHF. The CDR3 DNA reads TGTGCCAGCAGTACTGGAGCCGGGGATCAGCCCCAGCATTTT.

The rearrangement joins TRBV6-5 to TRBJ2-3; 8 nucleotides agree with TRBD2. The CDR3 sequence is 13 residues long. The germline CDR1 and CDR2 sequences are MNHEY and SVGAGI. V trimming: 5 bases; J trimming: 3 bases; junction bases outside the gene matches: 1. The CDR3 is CASSQRETDTQYF. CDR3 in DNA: TGTGCCAGCAGTCAGCGGGAGACAGATACGCAGTATTTT.

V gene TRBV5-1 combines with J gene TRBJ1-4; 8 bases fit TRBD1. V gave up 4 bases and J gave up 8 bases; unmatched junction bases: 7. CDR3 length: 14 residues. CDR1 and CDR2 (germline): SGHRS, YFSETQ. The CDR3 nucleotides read TGCGCCAGCAGCCCAGGGGGCTCGGAGGAAAAACTGTTTTTT. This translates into CASSPGGSEEKLFF.

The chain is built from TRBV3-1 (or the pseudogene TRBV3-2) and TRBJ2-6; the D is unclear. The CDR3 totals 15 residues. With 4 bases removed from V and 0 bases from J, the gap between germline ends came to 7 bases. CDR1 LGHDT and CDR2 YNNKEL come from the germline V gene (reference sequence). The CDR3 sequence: CASSLYRSGANVLTF. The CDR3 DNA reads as TGTGCCAGCAGCCTTTATCGCTCTGGGGCCAACGTCCTGACTTTC.

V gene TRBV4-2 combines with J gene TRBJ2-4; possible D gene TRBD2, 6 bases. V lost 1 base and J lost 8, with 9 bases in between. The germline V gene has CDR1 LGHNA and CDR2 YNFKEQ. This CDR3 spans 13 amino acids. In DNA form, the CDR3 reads TGTGCCAGCAGCCAAGCTAGGAGGGACATTCAGTACTTC. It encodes CASSQARRDIQYF.

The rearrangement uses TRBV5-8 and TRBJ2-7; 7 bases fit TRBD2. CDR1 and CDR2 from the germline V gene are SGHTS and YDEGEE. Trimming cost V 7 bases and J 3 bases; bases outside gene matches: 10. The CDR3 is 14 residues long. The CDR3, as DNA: TGTGCCAGCGGAACGGGGGGTGGTTACTACGAGCAGTACTTC. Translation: CASGTGGGYYEQYF.